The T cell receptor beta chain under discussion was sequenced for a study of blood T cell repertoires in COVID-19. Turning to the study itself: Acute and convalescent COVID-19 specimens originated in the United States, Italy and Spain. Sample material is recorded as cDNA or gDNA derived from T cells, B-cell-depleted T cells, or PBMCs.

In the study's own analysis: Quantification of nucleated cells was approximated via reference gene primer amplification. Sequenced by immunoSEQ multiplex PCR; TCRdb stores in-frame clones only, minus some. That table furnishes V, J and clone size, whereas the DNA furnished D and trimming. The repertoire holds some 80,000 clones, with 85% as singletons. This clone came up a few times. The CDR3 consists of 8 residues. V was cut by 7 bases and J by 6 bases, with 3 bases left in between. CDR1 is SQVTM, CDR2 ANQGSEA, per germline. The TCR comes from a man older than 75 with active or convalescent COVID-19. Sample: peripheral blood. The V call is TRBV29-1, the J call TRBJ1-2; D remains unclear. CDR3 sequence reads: CSADGYTF. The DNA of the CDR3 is TGCAGCGCCGATGGCTACACCTTC.